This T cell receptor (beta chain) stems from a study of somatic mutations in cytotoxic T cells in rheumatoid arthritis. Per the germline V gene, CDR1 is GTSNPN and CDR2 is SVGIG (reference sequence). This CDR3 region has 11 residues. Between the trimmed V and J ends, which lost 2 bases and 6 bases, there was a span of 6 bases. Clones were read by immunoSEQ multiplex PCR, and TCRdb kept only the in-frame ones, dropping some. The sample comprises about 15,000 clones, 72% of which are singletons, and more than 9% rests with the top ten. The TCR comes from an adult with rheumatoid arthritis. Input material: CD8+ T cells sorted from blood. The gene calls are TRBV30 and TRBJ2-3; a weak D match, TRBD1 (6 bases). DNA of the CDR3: TGTGCCTGGAGTCAGGGGGATACGCAGTATTTT. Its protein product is CAWSQGDTQYF.